The next 16 T cell receptor beta chains were all read from a single sample in a study of T cell responses to AZD1222 COVID-19 vaccine. The table came from immunoSEQ multiplex PCR; TCRdb's copy has only in-frame clones and leaves some out. The sample holds about 85,000 clones, about 85% seen once. Sequencing was performed on peripheral blood, taken 28 days after the second AZD1222 dose. The receptors were gathered from an adult who received the AZD1222 COVID-19 vaccine.

This clone was recorded a few times. The CDR3 loop reads CASSFGQSNGYTF. CDR3 coding DNA: TGTGCCAGCAGTTTCGGACAATCAAATGGCTACACCTTC. V gene TRBV12-3 or TRBV12-4 combines with J gene TRBJ1-2; tentatively, D is TRBD1 (5 bases). V shed 3 bases and J shed 6 bases, with 11 bases lying between them. CDR3 size: 13 residues.

The chain combines TRBV29-1 with TRBJ1-5; tentatively, D is TRBD1 (5 bases). From germline, CDR1 is SQVTM and CDR2 ANQGSEA. The CDR3 totals 14 residues. Deletions cut 4 bases from V and 5 bases from J, with 15 bases between. The CDR3 region has the DNA TGCAGCGTTGGCCAGCCGGGGGAAGATCAGCCCCAGCATTTT. It is translated as CSVGQPGEDQPQHF.

The CDR3 sequence is CFAGTYNEQFF. CDR3 sequence (DNA): TGTTTCGCCGGCACCTACAATGAGCAGTTCTTC. The chain combines TRBV30 with TRBJ2-1; D ambiguous. Per the germline V gene, CDR1 is GTSNPN and CDR2 is SVGIG (reference sequence). This CDR3 contains 11 residues.

Points on this clone: One junction end disagrees with the germline gene, perhaps due to a read error. The chain joins TRBV11-2 to TRBJ2-5; D may match TRBD1 or TRBD2 (7 bases each). This CDR3 comprises 17 residues. The germline gives CDR1 SGHAT, CDR2 FQNNGV. Here the CDR3 reads CASCFPRQGEGRETQYF. The CDR3 DNA is TGTGCCAGCTGCTTTCCGCGGCAGGGGGAGGGTCGGGAGACCCAGTACTTC.

CDR3 sequence reads: CASSSGGTRPNEQYF. CDR3 coding DNA: TGTGCCAGCAGCTCTGGTGGGACTAGGCCGAACGAGCAGTACTTC. This chain connects TRBV5-4 to TRBJ2-7; 8 bases align to TRBD2. Germline CDR1 SGHNT, CDR2 YYREEE (reference sequence). The CDR3 consists of 15 residues. V shed 3 bases and J 5 bases; nucleotides not matched to a gene: 10. Complete variable domain (other parts from reference TRBV5-4 and TRBJ2-7): ETGVTQSPTHLIKTRGQQVTLRCSSQSGHNTVSWYQQALGQGPQFIFQYYREEENGRGNFPPRFSGLQFPNYSSELNVNALELDDSALYLCASSSGGTRPNEQYFGPGTRLTVT.

The chain uses TRBV9 and TRBJ2-1; unclear D gene. Trimming stripped 3 bases from V and 5 bases from J, with 9 bases between. The CDR3 spans 13 residues. The germline CDR1 and CDR2 sequences are SGDLS and YYNGEE. The CDR3 reads CASSDPPDNEQFF. CDR3 nucleotides: TGTGCCAGCAGCGACCCCCCGGACAATGAGCAGTTCTTC.

The chain links TRBV9 to TRBJ2-2; 9 bases map to TRBD2. Germline V lookup: CDR1 SGDLS, CDR2 YYNGEE. The V gene end was trimmed by 0 bases and the J gene end by 4 bases; junction bases not matched to a gene: 4. This CDR3 region has 16 residues. Here the CDR3 DNA reads TGTGCCAGCAGCGTAGCGGTTAGCGGGAGCACCGGGGAGCTGTTTTTT. Encoded protein: CASSVAVSGSTGELFF. Full variable domain (remainder filled in from reference TRBV9 and TRBJ2-2): DSGVTQTPKHLITATGQRVTLRCSPRSGDLSVYWYQQSLDQGLQFLIQYYNGEERAKGNILERFSAQQFPDLHSELNLSSLELGDSALYFCASSVAVSGSTGELFFGEGSRLTVL.

V and J are TRBV27 and TRBJ2-5, with 8 bases identical to TRBD1. The germline V gene has CDR1 MNHEY and CDR2 SMNVEV (reference sequence). After removal of 3 bases from V and 3 bases from J, the junction contained 6 bases not matched to a gene. The CDR3 is made up of 15 amino acids. CDR3 sequence reads: CASSFTTGAEETQYF. The CDR3 DNA sequence: TGTGCCAGCAGTTTCACGACAGGGGCAGAAGAGACCCAGTACTTC.

The rearrangement links TRBV3-1 (or the pseudogene TRBV3-2) to TRBJ2-1; a weak D match, TRBD2 (5 bases). V was clipped by 1 base and J by 0 bases, with 7 bases between them. CDR3 length: 15 residues. The germline V gene encodes CDR1 LGHDT and CDR2 YNNKEL (reference sequence). In DNA, the CDR3 is TGTGCCAGCAGCCAAGGAGGAGGCTCCTACAATGAGCAGTTCTTC. This translates into CASSQGGGSYNEQFF.

V gene TRBV3-1 (or the pseudogene TRBV3-2) combines with J gene TRBJ1-3; no clear D gene. CDR3 length: 16 amino acids. CDR1 LGHDT and CDR2 YNNKEL come from the germline V gene (reference sequence). V dropped 0 bases and J dropped 2 bases, with 11 bases sitting between them. The CDR3 bases are TGTGCCAGCAGCCAAGATATGCGCCGGGCTGGAAACACCATATATTTT. It yields the protein CASSQDMRRAGNTIYF.

This clone turned up a few times. The V and J genes are TRBV3-1 (or the pseudogene TRBV3-2) and TRBJ1-4; 12 bases are a match to TRBD1. Germline CDR1 is LGHDT and CDR2 is YNNKEL (reference sequence). This CDR3 is built from 16 residues. Trimming took 5 bases from V and 6 from J; bases not matched to a gene: 7. Here the CDR3 reads CASSSRGQGADEKLFF. The CDR3 region has the DNA TGTGCCAGCAGCTCCCGGGGACAGGGGGCAGATGAAAAACTGTTTTTT.

This clone was seen more than once but under ten times. This chain connects TRBV5-1 to TRBJ2-7, with 7 bases matching TRBD1. Germline lookup yields CDR1 SGHRS and CDR2 YFSETQ. V gave up 4 bases and J gave up 3 bases; unmatched junction bases: 7. The CDR3 runs 14 residues. CDR3 loop: CASSETGTVYEQYF. The DNA of the CDR3 is TGCGCCAGCAGCGAGACCGGGACAGTCTACGAGCAGTACTTC.

This clone occurred a few times. The gene calls are TRBV5-1 and TRBJ2-7; D remains ambiguous. Germline V gene data show CDR1 as SGHRS and CDR2 as YFSETQ. The length of the CDR3 is 14 residues. The germline V and J ends were trimmed by 0 bases and 1 base, with 8 bases remaining between them. CDR3 bases: TGCGCCAGCAGCTTGGGGCTTAAATCCTACGAGCAGTACTTC. Amino acid sequence: CASSLGLKSYEQYF.

The chain employs TRBV15 and TRBJ2-3; a weak D match, TRBD2 (6 bases). V was clipped by 6 bases and J by 3 bases, with 10 bases between them. Per germline, CDR1 LNHNV and CDR2 YYDKDF (reference sequence). The length of the CDR3 is 13 residues. CDR3 region: CATRTLATDTQYF. The CDR3 nucleotides read TGTGCCACCAGGACCCTAGCGACAGATACGCAGTATTTT.

DNA for the CDR3: TGTGCCAGCAGTTTACTCGGTGGCTACACCTTC. This encodes CASSLLGGYTF. The rearrangement joins TRBV28 to TRBJ1-2; D unresolved. This CDR3 is 11 amino acids long. Per the germline V gene, CDR1 is MDHEN and CDR2 is SYDVKM. V lost 2 bases and J 7 bases, leaving 5 bases between the germline ends.

The V and J genes are TRBV2 and TRBJ2-1; 7 bases are shared with TRBD2. The CDR3 contains 15 residues. V lost 2 bases to trimming and J lost 2 bases; unmatched junction nucleotides: 3. Germline V gives CDR1 SNHLY, CDR2 FYNNEI. CDR3 residues: CASSESLAAYNEQFF. CDR3 DNA: TGTGCCAGCAGTGAATCTCTAGCGGCCTACAATGAGCAGTTCTTC.